This TCR beta chain is drawn from a study of blood T cell repertoires in COVID-19. Study in general: COVID-19 samples, acute and convalescent, were from the United States, Italy and Spain. Nucleic acid was either cDNA or gDNA, and it came from T cells, B-cell-depleted T cells, or PBMCs.

The CDR3 consists of 12 residues. V shed 9 bases, J shed 6 bases, and the junction held 5 bases outside the gene matches. The authors' processing: Estimates of nucleated cell counts were drawn from the amplification of reference gene primers. The assay was immunoSEQ multiplex PCR, and TCRdb's table has in-frame clones only and misses some. V, J and clone size reflect that table, while D and trimming were determined from the DNA. The sample lists around 130,000 clones, about four fifths occurring once. Sequencing was done on a sample of peripheral blood. The J gene is TRBJ1-3, the V gene TRBV12-3 or TRBV12-4; 7 bases align to TRBD1. The sequence came from a man aged 35-49 years with active or convalescent COVID-19. The CDR3 sequence is CASAGGQNTIYF. CDR3 nucleotides: TGTGCCAGTGCAGGGGGTCAAAACACCATATATTTT.